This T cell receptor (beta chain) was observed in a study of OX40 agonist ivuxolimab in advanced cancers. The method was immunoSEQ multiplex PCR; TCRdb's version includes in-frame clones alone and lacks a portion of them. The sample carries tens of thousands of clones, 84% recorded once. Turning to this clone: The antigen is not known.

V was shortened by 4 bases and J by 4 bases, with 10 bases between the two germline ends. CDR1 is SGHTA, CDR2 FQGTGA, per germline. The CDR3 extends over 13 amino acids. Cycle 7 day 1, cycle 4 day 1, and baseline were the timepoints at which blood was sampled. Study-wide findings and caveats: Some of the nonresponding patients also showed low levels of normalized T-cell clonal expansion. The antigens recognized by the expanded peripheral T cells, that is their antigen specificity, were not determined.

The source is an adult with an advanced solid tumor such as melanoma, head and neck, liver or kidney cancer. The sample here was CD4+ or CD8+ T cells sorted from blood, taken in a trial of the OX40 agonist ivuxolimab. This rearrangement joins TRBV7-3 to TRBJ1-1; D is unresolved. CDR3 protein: CASSSSPTTEAFF. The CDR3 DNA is TGTGCCAGCAGCTCCTCCCCTACCACTGAAGCTTTCTTT.